The 7 T cell receptor beta chains below come from one sample, sequenced in a study of blood T cell repertoires in COVID-19. Using immunoSEQ multiplex PCR, the repertoire was profiled, and TCRdb retains in-frame clones only, with some absent. The table has a few hundred thousand clones, roughly 85% seen once. Input material: PBMCs or T cells enriched from blood (not recorded which). These receptors were obtained from a woman in her twenties or thirties who had recovered from COVID-19.

The chain has TRBV2 and TRBJ1-1; maybe TRBD1 (6 bases). This CDR3 has 15 residues. V gave up 6 bases and J gave up 3 bases, with 17 bases separating them. From germline, CDR1 is SNHLY and CDR2 FYNNEI. CDR3 in DNA: TGTGCCAGCAGCCCCCCCCACAGGGTATACACTGAAGCTTTCTTT. Translated: CASSPPHRVYTEAFF.

This clone showed up just once. V gene TRBV19 combines with J gene TRBJ2-3; 12 nucleotides align to TRBD2. Germline V gene lookup returns CDR1 LNHDA and CDR2 SQIVND (reference sequence). V dropped 1 base and J dropped 0; count of bases not matched to a gene: 2. The CDR3 has 17 amino acids. The CDR3 region is CASSIASGGESTDTQYF. CDR3 sequence (DNA): TGTGCCAGTAGTATAGCTAGCGGGGGGGAGAGCACAGATACGCAGTATTTT.

V gene TRBV5-1 combines with J gene TRBJ2-7; 8 bases map to TRBD1. Germline V gene lookup returns CDR1 SGHRS and CDR2 YFSETQ. V was clipped by 4 bases and J by 5 bases; unmatched bases: 8. The CDR3 consists of 14 residues. The CDR3 sequence: CASSPRQGLDEQYF. CDR3 sequence (DNA): TGCGCCAGCAGCCCAAGACAGGGGTTGGACGAGCAGTACTTC.

The V call is TRBV18, the J call TRBJ1-1; 7 bases align to TRBD1. This CDR3 spans 15 amino acids. V shed 3 bases and J 6 bases; nucleotides not matched to a gene: 10. Looked up from germline, CDR1 is KGHSH and CDR2 is LQKENI. The CDR3 region is CASSPLDRAGAEAFF. CDR3 DNA sequence: TGTGCCAGCTCACCCCTCGACAGGGCCGGAGCTGAAGCTTTCTTT.

The chain joins TRBV7-6 to TRBJ2-7, with TRBD1 matching 9 bases. Germline CDR1 reads SGHVS; CDR2 reads FNYEAQ. The CDR3 spans 15 residues. The ends lost 1 base at V and 1 base at J; junction bases unmatched: 2. CDR3 amino acids: CASSLEGTGSYEQYF. The CDR3 nucleotides are TGTGCCAGCAGCTTAGAGGGGACAGGGTCCTACGAGCAGTACTTC.

About this clone: At the DNA level, this CDR3 is encoded by other sequences in the same sample as well. The chain is built from TRBV5-1 and TRBJ1-1; 8 nucleotides agree with TRBD1. Trimming at V came to 4 bases and at J to 0 bases, leaving 8 bases not matched to a gene. Germline CDR1 and CDR2: SGHRS and YFSETQ. The CDR3 spans 16 residues. The CDR3 here is CASSAQTGALNTEAFF. For the CDR3, the DNA is TGCGCCAGCAGCGCCCAGACAGGGGCCCTGAACACTGAAGCTTTCTTT. Full variable domain (remainder filled in from reference TRBV5-1 and TRBJ1-1): KAGVTQTPRYLIKTRGQQVTLSCSPISGHRSVSWYQQTPGQGLQFLFEYFSETQRNKGNFPGRFSGRQFSNSRSEMNVSTLELGDSALYLCASSAQTGALNTEAFFGQGTRLTVV.

CDR3 loop: CASSLGQVNQPQHF. The CDR3 nucleotides are TGTGCCAGCAGCTTGGGGCAGGTCAATCAGCCCCAGCATTTT. The chain combines TRBV5-6 with TRBJ1-5; D remains ambiguous. Germline V lookup: CDR1 SGHDT, CDR2 YYEEEE. CDR3 size: 14 residues. V gave up 0 bases and J gave up 3 bases, with 7 bases separating them.